The T cell receptor (beta chain) described here comes from a study of regulatory T cells in long-lasting Graves disease. Study-wide points: It was in persistent disease that TRBV28, TRBJ1-2 and TRBJ2-5 were favored.

The time point: newly diagnosed GD, antithyroid drugs for less than 3 months. PBMCs were the source of the RNA used for TCR sequencing. By American Thyroid Association guidelines, Graves' disease was diagnosed in the cohort. The ends were cut back, 1 base at V and 8 bases at J, with 15 bases in the middle. This CDR3 is 14 amino acids long. Germline V gene data show CDR1 as SQVTM and CDR2 as ANQGSEA. Building the TCR beta libraries relied on iRepertoire HTBI primers, and CDR3 regions underwent Arm-PCR. TCRdb re-called the multiplex PCR reads through MiXCR, storing one row per CDR3 protein. The sample includes fewer than 400,000 distinct CDR3 sequences, 18% seen only once; the top ten take around 36%. In its sample, this clonotype was seen many times. Its antigen is undetermined.

The origin of this receptor is a female donor with Graves disease. This sequence joins TRBV29-1 and TRBJ1-3; the D gene is possibly TRBD1 (6 bases). This material consisted of peripheral blood mononuclear cells (PBMCs), taken at new diagnosis, from a patient treated with antithyroid drugs. CDR3: CSVEGEDSGDTIYF. The CDR3 DNA is TGCAGCGTTGAAGGGGAGGACAGCGGGGACACCATATATTTT.